This T cell receptor beta chain stems from a study of regulatory T cells in long-lasting Graves disease. This clonotype has a count of ten or more. Investigators prepared the TCR beta libraries by applying iRepertoire HTBI primers and Arm-PCR of CDR3 regions. TCRdb reanalysed the multiplex PCR reads using MiXCR and keeps one entry per CDR3 protein. The sample consists of 400,000 to 550,000 distinct CDR3 sequences, about a sixth of them appearing once. Germline V gene lookup returns CDR1 MNHEY and CDR2 SVGEGT. The CDR3 length is 13 residues. V lost 5 bases and J lost 14, with 19 bases in between. The time point denotes: newly diagnosed GD, antithyroid drugs for less than 3 months. The TCR library used RNA extracted from PBMCs. This sample also belongs to another study, concerning T cells in Graves' hyperthyroidism and ophthalmopathy.

The V call is TRBV6-2 or TRBV6-3, the J call TRBJ2-1; the D gene is possibly TRBD2 (6 bases). Sequenced material: peripheral blood mononuclear cells (PBMCs), taken at new diagnosis, from a patient treated with antithyroid drugs. This TCR came from a young woman with Graves disease. The CDR3 loop reads CASSESRGSEEFF. CDR3 in DNA: TGTGCCAGCAGTGAATCTCGGGGGTCGGAGGAGTTCTTC.